This entry lists 32 T cell receptor beta chains sequenced from one sample in a study of blood T cell repertoires in COVID-19. Libraries were prepared by immunoSEQ multiplex PCR; TCRdb keeps only in-frame clonotypes and omits some of them. The repertoire consists of hundreds of thousands of clones, with 87% occurring once and the leading ten covering 3%. The sequenced sample consisted of PBMCs or T cells enriched from blood (not recorded which). The receptors here all came from a woman aged 25 to 39 who had recovered from COVID-19.

V gene TRBV18 combines with J gene TRBJ1-3; D unclear. The V gene lost 5 bases and the J gene lost 0 bases, with 11 bases spanning the gap. The CDR3 sequence is 15 residues long. Germline CDR1 KGHSH, CDR2 LQKENI. CDR3 residues: CASSEYGGSGNTIYF. The CDR3 nucleotides are TGTGCCAGCTCAGAGTACGGTGGCTCTGGAAACACCATATATTTT.

This clone was counted once. The V gene is TRBV3-1 (or the pseudogene TRBV3-2), the J gene TRBJ1-1; perhaps TRBD1 as D (6 bases). CDR3 length equals 14 residues. Looked up from germline, CDR1 is LGHDT and CDR2 is YNNKEL (reference sequence). Trimming cost V 4 bases and J 1 base, with 10 bases left between them. CDR3 DNA: TGTGCCAGCAGCCGCCTGACAGGGAACACTGAAGCTTTCTTT. Translation gives CASSRLTGNTEAFF.

This chain uses TRBV27 with TRBJ2-1; no definite D call. The CDR3 runs to 14 residues. Trimming removed 5 bases at V and 2 bases at J, with 10 bases between. The germline gives CDR1 MNHEY, CDR2 SMNVEV (reference sequence). The CDR3: CASSRGLAYNEQFF. DNA of the CDR3: TGTGCCAGCAGTCGAGGCTTGGCCTACAATGAGCAGTTCTTC.

The V gene is TRBV18, the J gene TRBJ1-1, with TRBD1 as a possible D gene (6 bases). Trimming took 9 bases from V and 4 from J, leaving 15 bases between them. Germline CDR1 KGHSH, CDR2 LQKENI. CDR3 length: 13 residues. In DNA form, the CDR3 reads TGTGCCAGTAACGGGGGGGGCTTCACTGAAGCTTTCTTT. This codes for CASNGGGFTEAFF.

There are a few counts of this clone. The V and J genes are TRBV7-2 and TRBJ2-2; the D is unclear. Deletions cut 0 bases from V and 3 bases from J, with 8 bases between. In germline, CDR1 is SGHTA, CDR2 FQGNSA. CDR3 length: 15 amino acids. CDR3 DNA sequence: TGTGCCAGCAGCTTAGCGCCCAGTTACACCGGGGAGCTGTTTTTT. It codes for CASSLAPSYTGELFF. The full variable domain, completed using reference TRBV7-2 and TRBJ2-2, is GAGVSQSPSNKVTEKGKDVELRCDPISGHTALYWYRQSLGQGLEFLIYFQGNSAPDKSGLPSDRFSAERTGGSVSTLTIQRTQQEDSAVYLCASSLAPSYTGELFFGEGSRLTVL.

The table lists this clone with a count of one. V gene TRBV29-1 combines with J gene TRBJ1-1; a weak D match, TRBD1 (5 bases). There are 12 residues in the CDR3. The V and J ends lost 6 bases and 0 bases respectively, with 8 bases between them. CDR1 and CDR2 (germline): SQVTM, ANQGSEA. The CDR3 nucleotides read TGCAGCGTGGGGGGGATGAACACTGAAGCTTTCTTT. This encodes CSVGGMNTEAFF.

This clone showed up just once. The V call is TRBV6-5, the J call TRBJ2-5, with D possibly TRBD1 on 6 matching bases. Germline assignment: CDR1 MNHEY and CDR2 SVGAGI. This CDR3 region has 16 residues. Trimming stripped 0 bases from V and 1 base from J, with 12 bases between. CDR3 protein: CASSYSISQGQETQYF. The CDR3 nucleotides read TGTGCCAGCAGTTACTCGATATCACAGGGCCAAGAGACCCAGTACTTC.

The chain combines TRBV11-2 with TRBJ2-7, with D tentatively TRBD1 (6 bases). Germline CDR1 and CDR2: SGHAT and FQNNGV. With 4 bases removed from V and 5 bases from J, the gap between germline ends came to 24 bases. The length of the CDR3 is 17 residues. The CDR3 bases are TGTGCCAGCAGCTCCGGTGGTAGGGGACATCAAACTGACGAGCAGTACTTC. This codes for CASSSGGRGHQTDEQYF. Full variable domain (rest looked up from reference TRBV11-2 and TRBJ2-7): EAGVAQSPRYKIIEKRQSVAFWCNPISGHATLYWYQQILGQGPKLLIQFQNNGVVDDSQLPKDRFSAERLKGVDSTLKIQPAKLEDSAVYLCASSSGGRGHQTDEQYFGPGTRLTVT.

The V and J genes are TRBV25-1 and TRBJ2-3; D ambiguous. This CDR3 contains 15 residues. The ends were cut back, 3 bases at V and 0 bases at J, with 10 bases in the middle. CDR1 and CDR2 (germline): MGHDK, SYGVNS. CDR3 DNA sequence: TGTGCCAGCAGTGACCTGGAGAGTAGCACAGATACGCAGTATTTT. This gives the protein CASSDLESSTDTQYF.

The V and J genes are TRBV28 and TRBJ1-6; TRBD1 matches at 7 bases. Germline-derived CDR1 and CDR2 are MDHEN and SYDVKM. This CDR3 comprises 12 residues. V shed 6 bases, J shed 17 bases, and the junction held 10 bases outside the gene matches. CDR3 in DNA: TGTGCCAGCAGCACCGGGACAGACGACATCCACTTT. Translated, it gives CASSTGTDDIHF.

This clone was seen only a few times. The chain combines TRBV28 with TRBJ1-6; perhaps TRBD1 as D (6 bases). This CDR3 region has 17 residues. The V end was cut by 3 bases, the J end by 3 bases, with 15 bases between. Germline CDR1 is MDHEN and CDR2 is SYDVKM. This CDR3 reads CASSLIHGTSYNSPLHF. In DNA, the CDR3 is TGTGCCAGCAGTTTGATTCATGGGACAAGCTATAATTCACCCCTCCACTTT.

The chain links TRBV18 to TRBJ2-1; D is unresolved. Germline V gene data show CDR1 as KGHSH and CDR2 as LQKENI. This CDR3 region has 13 residues. V lost 0 bases to trimming and J lost 5 bases, with 5 bases between them. This chain's CDR3 is CASSPPSNNEQFF. The CDR3 nucleotides read TGTGCCAGCTCACCACCGAGCAACAATGAGCAGTTCTTC.

The CDR3 DNA is TGTGCCAGCAGCGACAGGCAGGGGGCTAACACTGAAGCTTTCTTT. Its translation: CASSDRQGANTEAFF. The rearrangement links TRBV7-8 to TRBJ1-1; TRBD1 matches 8 bases. Germline V lookup: CDR1 SGHVS, CDR2 FQNEAQ. V was pared by 5 bases and J by 2 bases, with 7 bases of the junction left unmatched. The CDR3 covers 15 residues.

This rearrangement joins TRBV6-5 to TRBJ1-3; no reliable D call. The CDR3 spans 11 residues. From germline, CDR1 is MNHEY and CDR2 SVGAGI. Trimming cost V 3 bases and J 5 bases, with 2 bases left between them. The CDR3 here is CASSYRNTIYF. The CDR3 DNA follows: TGTGCCAGCAGTTATAGAAACACCATATATTTT.

The rearrangement uses TRBV6-5 and TRBJ1-2; perhaps TRBD1 as D (5 bases). V was cut by 0 bases and J by 4 bases, with 12 bases left in between. Germline V lookup: CDR1 MNHEY, CDR2 SVGAGI. The length of the CDR3 is 15 residues. The CDR3 nucleotides are TGTGCCAGCAGTTACTCGAAGGGTGGGGCCTATGGCTACACCTTC. It translates to CASSYSKGGAYGYTF.

The chain uses TRBV19 and TRBJ2-7; 8 positions agree with TRBD1. With V trimmed by 4 bases and J by 3 bases, 5 bases remained unmatched. The germline gives CDR1 LNHDA, CDR2 SQIVND (reference sequence). This CDR3 comprises 14 residues. CDR3 nucleotides: TGTGCCAGTAGTACAGGGGGCGCGGGCTACGAGCAGTACTTC. It specifies CASSTGGAGYEQYF. The full variable domain, its missing parts supplied by reference TRBV19 and TRBJ2-7, is DGGITQSPKYLFRKEGQNVTLSCEQNLNHDAMYWYRQDPGQGLRLIYYSQIVNDFQKGDIAEGYSVSREKKESFPLTVTSAQKNPTAFYLCASSTGGAGYEQYFGPGTRLTVT.

This chain connects TRBV20-1 to TRBJ1-2; D unresolved. Trimming removed 5 bases from V and 6 bases from J, with 10 bases in between. Per germline, CDR1 DFQATT and CDR2 SNEGSKA (reference sequence). The CDR3 sequence is 11 residues long. The CDR3 nucleotides are TGCAGTGCTCTATTAGCAAATGGCTACACCTTC. Its translation is CSALLANGYTF.

The J gene is TRBJ1-2, the V gene TRBV18, with 12 bases that match TRBD1. The J segment lost 3 bases and the V segment lost 3 bases, leaving 5 bases of the junction unmatched. CDR1 is KGHSH and CDR2 is LQKENI in the germline V gene. This CDR3 is 16 amino acids long. The CDR3 DNA reads as TGTGCCAGCTCACCTGAGGGACAGGGGGCTTACTATGGCTACACCTTC. Translated, it gives CASSPEGQGAYYGYTF.

The chain joins TRBV6-1 to TRBJ1-3; 9 bases are shared with TRBD1. The CDR3 is 17 residues long. Germline-derived CDR1 and CDR2 are MNHNS and SASEGT. Trimming took 3 bases from V and 2 from J; bases not matched to a gene: 8. CDR3: CASSDIGQGLAGNTIYF. In DNA form, the CDR3 reads TGTGCCAGCAGTGACATCGGACAGGGGCTAGCTGGAAACACCATATATTTT.

The J gene is TRBJ1-2, the V gene TRBV5-1, with D hard to call. V gave up 3 bases and J gave up 2 bases, with 8 bases separating them. Germline V gene lookup returns CDR1 SGHRS and CDR2 YFSETQ. The CDR3 sequence is 13 residues long. The CDR3 region has the DNA TGCGCCAGCAGCTCCCCAGTAAACTATGGCTACACCTTC. It specifies CASSSPVNYGYTF.

Worth noting for this clone: At the DNA level, this CDR3 is encoded by other sequences in the same sample as well. The rearrangement joins TRBV11-2 to TRBJ1-5, with D possibly TRBD1 on 5 matching bases. The germline gives CDR1 SGHAT, CDR2 FQNNGV. Trimming took off 3 bases at V and 0 bases at J, with 6 bases between the two ends. This CDR3 comprises 14 residues. The CDR3 loop is CASSLGHSNQPQHF. The CDR3 nucleotides are TGTGCCAGCAGCTTGGGGCATAGCAATCAGCCCCAGCATTTT.

This chain connects TRBV9 to TRBJ1-1; TRBD1 aligns across 12 bases. CDR1 and CDR2 from the germline V gene are SGDLS and YYNGEE. With V trimmed by 6 bases and J by 3 bases, 15 bases remained unmatched. This CDR3 spans 18 amino acids. The CDR3 here is CASTSRGDRGREDTEAFF. The CDR3 coding sequence is TGTGCCAGCACTAGTAGAGGGGACAGGGGGCGGGAGGACACTGAAGCTTTCTTT.

V is TRBV9 and J is TRBJ2-3, with 10 bases lining up with TRBD2. The V gene end was trimmed by 4 bases and the J gene end by 1 base; junction bases not matched to a gene: 6. The CDR3 consists of 16 residues. Germline-derived CDR1 and CDR2 are SGDLS and YYNGEE. CDR3 nucleotide sequence: TGTGCCAGCAGCCCTTCCGGGACTAGCGGCACAGATACGCAGTATTTT. It is translated as CASSPSGTSGTDTQYF.

This sequence joins TRBV5-1 and TRBJ2-1; 7 bases map to TRBD1. The germline gives CDR1 SGHRS, CDR2 YFSETQ. Trimming at V came to 3 bases and at J to 0 bases, leaving 6 bases not matched to a gene. The CDR3 is 16 amino acids. The CDR3 loop is CASSSDRASSYNEQFF. The DNA for the CDR3 is TGCGCCAGCAGCTCTGACAGGGCGAGCTCCTACAATGAGCAGTTCTTC.

Here the CDR3 reads CASSYRPDRTSTDTQYF. The CDR3 nucleotides read TGTGCCAGCAGTTACCGACCGGACAGGACGAGCACAGATACGCAGTATTTT. This rearrangement joins TRBV2 to TRBJ2-3, with 7 nucleotides matching TRBD1. The CDR3 loop spans 17 amino acids. Per germline, CDR1 SNHLY and CDR2 FYNNEI. The junction had 11 bases not matched to a gene; V was cut back by 5 bases and J by 0 bases.

The chain recombines TRBV6-5 with TRBJ2-7; D is perhaps TRBD1 (6 bases). Per germline, CDR1 MNHEY and CDR2 SVGAGI. The ends were cut back, 10 bases at V and 2 bases at J, with 15 bases in the middle. This CDR3 comprises 13 residues. The CDR3 reads CATGTLTTYEQYF. DNA for the CDR3: TGTGCCACCGGGACACTGACTACCTACGAGCAGTACTTC.

The chain is built from TRBV7-9 and TRBJ1-1; 9 nucleotides align to TRBD1. With 5 bases clipped from V and 4 bases from J, the junction kept 8 bases outside the gene matches. CDR1 is SEHNR and CDR2 is FQNEAQ in the germline V gene (reference sequence). This CDR3 is 15 amino acids long. The CDR3 loop reads CASSLQGALITEAFF. For the CDR3, the DNA is TGTGCCAGCAGCCTACAGGGGGCTTTAATCACTGAAGCTTTCTTT.

The chain couples TRBV20-1 to TRBJ1-5, with 7 bases that match TRBD1. The V gene's germline CDR1 is DFQATT and CDR2 SNEGSKA (reference sequence). The CDR3 extends over 15 amino acids. The V segment lost 3 bases and the J segment 4 bases; nucleotides outside the gene matches: 9. The CDR3 coding sequence is TGCAGTGCTAGTGGGCACAGGGGCGGTAATCAGCCCCAGCATTTT. This sequence encodes CSASGHRGGNQPQHF.

V gene TRBV28 combines with J gene TRBJ1-2, with a tentative D call TRBD1 (5 bases). The germline CDR1 and CDR2 sequences are MDHEN and SYDVKM. CDR3 length: 14 residues. Trimming cost V 7 bases and J 3 bases, with 15 bases left between them. The CDR3 DNA reads TGTGCCAGCATTCCCCCCGGGGGGTACTATGGCTACACCTTC. It translates to CASIPPGGYYGYTF.

The rearrangement joins TRBV6-5 to TRBJ1-3, with D possibly matching TRBD1 (6 bases). Trimming removed 7 bases from V and 2 bases from J, with 9 bases in between. The CDR3 is 13 residues long. CDR1 and CDR2 from the germline V gene are MNHEY and SVGAGI. Here the CDR3 DNA reads TGTGCCAGCAATCAGGGGACTGGAAACACCATATATTTT. It yields the protein CASNQGTGNTIYF.

J is TRBJ2-1 and V is TRBV7-9; tentatively, D is TRBD2 (7 bases). The germline CDR1 and CDR2 sequences are SEHNR and FQNEAQ (reference sequence). The CDR3 loop spans 13 amino acids. V lost 4 bases and J 6 bases, leaving 10 bases between the germline ends. The CDR3 loop is CASSWGGSNEQFF. CDR3 nucleotides: TGTGCCAGCAGCTGGGGGGGCAGCAATGAGCAGTTCTTC.

The chain joins TRBV6-6 to TRBJ2-7, with D possibly TRBD1 on 6 matching bases. Germline V gene data show CDR1 as MNHNY and CDR2 as SVGAGI (reference sequence). The ends were cut back, 6 bases at V and 0 bases at J, with 12 bases in the middle. The CDR3 runs 14 residues. CDR3: CASRLQGSSYEQYF. In nucleotides, the CDR3 is TGTGCCAGCAGGTTACAGGGAAGCTCCTACGAGCAGTACTTC.